The present T cell receptor (beta chain) was sequenced within a study of post-analysis software for immune sequencing data. TCR beta cDNA libraries included unique molecular identifiers. cDNA molecules numbering some 500,000 came from roughly 1 to 10 million T cells. TCRdb reprocessed the PCR reads with MiXCR, giving one entry per CDR3 protein. In the table there are about 430,000 distinct CDR3 sequences, about 39% of which are singletons. This clonotype was counted between two and nine times. Its antigen is unknown. Losses at the gene ends were 3 bases for V and 4 bases for J; bases not matched to a gene: 9. Germline values: CDR1 DFQATT, CDR2 SNEGSKA (reference sequence). This CDR3 has 16 residues. The study's findings and limits: TRBV5-6, TRBV5-1 and TRBV20-1 belonged to a set of a handful of TRBV segments that were more frequent in patients than controls. Controls' normalized Chao1 diversity significantly exceeded that of multiple sclerosis patients.

The source of this sequence is a girl aged 2 to 9 with multiple sclerosis. V and J are TRBV20-1 and TRBJ2-1, with 10 bases matching TRBD2. The sequencing input was blood. CDR3 nucleotide sequence: TGCAGTGCTAGCGGGACTAGCGCACCTTTATACAATGAGCAGTTCTTC. Translated, it gives CSASGTSAPLYNEQFF.